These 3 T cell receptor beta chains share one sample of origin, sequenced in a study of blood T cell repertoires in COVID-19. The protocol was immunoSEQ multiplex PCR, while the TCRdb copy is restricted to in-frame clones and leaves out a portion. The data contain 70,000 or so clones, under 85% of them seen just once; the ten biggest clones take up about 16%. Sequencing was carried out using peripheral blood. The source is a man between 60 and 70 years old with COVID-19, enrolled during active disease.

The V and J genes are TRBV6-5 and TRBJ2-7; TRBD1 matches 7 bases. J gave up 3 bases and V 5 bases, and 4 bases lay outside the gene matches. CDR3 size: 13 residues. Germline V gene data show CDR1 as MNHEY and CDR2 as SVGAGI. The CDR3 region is CASSTRTGYEQYF. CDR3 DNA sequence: TGTGCCAGCAGTACCCGGACAGGCTACGAGCAGTACTTC.

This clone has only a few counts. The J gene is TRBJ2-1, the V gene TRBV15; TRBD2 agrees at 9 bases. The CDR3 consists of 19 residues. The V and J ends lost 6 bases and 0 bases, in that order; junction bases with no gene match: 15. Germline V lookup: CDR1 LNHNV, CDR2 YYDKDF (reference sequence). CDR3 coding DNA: TGTGCCACCAGAAGACTAGCGGTGTTCGGGGTCCCCTCCTACAATGAGCAGTTCTTC. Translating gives CATRRLAVFGVPSYNEQFF.

The CDR3 DNA sequence: TGTGCCAGCAGCCTAGGACTATCCAATGAGCAGTTCTTC. It is translated as CASSLGLSNEQFF. The chain combines TRBV11-2 with TRBJ2-1, with a tentative D call TRBD2 (6 bases). The V end was cut by 5 bases, the J end by 6 bases, with 11 bases between. The CDR3 contains 13 residues. Germline V lookup: CDR1 SGHAT, CDR2 FQNNGV.